These 27 T cell receptor beta chains were sequenced from one sample in a study of T cell responses to AZD1222 COVID-19 vaccine. Using immunoSEQ multiplex PCR, the repertoire was profiled, and TCRdb retains in-frame clones only, with some absent. Seen here are about 97,000 clones, approximately 91% observed once, and the top ten hold 2.5% to 3.5%. Sample: peripheral blood, taken on day 0 of AZD1222 vaccination. The source of these receptors is an adult in good health.

This chain links TRBV6-6 with TRBJ2-5, with D possibly being TRBD2 (6 bases). Trimming stripped 2 bases from V and 5 bases from J, with 9 bases between. From germline, CDR1 is MNHNY and CDR2 SVGAGI (reference sequence). The CDR3 is 13 amino acids. CDR3 in amino acids: CASSYGGTETQYF. DNA for the CDR3: TGTGCCAGCAGTTACGGGGGGACGGAGACCCAGTACTTC.

In this sample, this clone turned up a few times. Other nucleotide sequences from this sample produce the same CDR3. The chain joins TRBV6-1 to TRBJ2-5; 11 nucleotides align to TRBD2. The CDR3 is 15 residues long. Trimming at V came to 2 bases and at J to 2 bases, leaving 1 base not matched to a gene. The germline gives CDR1 MNHNS, CDR2 SASEGT. Here the CDR3 DNA reads TGTGCCAGCAGTGAATTAGCGGGGGGGCAAGAGACCCAGTACTTC. Protein product: CASSELAGGQETQYF.

The chain carries TRBV18 and TRBJ1-6, with 8 bases lining up with TRBD1. CDR1 and CDR2 from the germline V gene are KGHSH and LQKENI. J was trimmed by 6 bases and V by 5 bases; bases with no gene match: 12. This CDR3 spans 17 amino acids. The CDR3 loop reads CASSSSPRQGANSPLHF. In DNA, the CDR3 is TGTGCCAGCTCATCAAGCCCTCGGCAGGGGGCTAATTCACCCCTCCACTTT.

This chain connects TRBV4-1 to TRBJ2-5, with D possibly matching TRBD1 (6 bases). The CDR3 consists of 13 residues. CDR1 is MGHRA and CDR2 is YSYEKL in the germline V gene. V was clipped by 4 bases and J by 5 bases, with 11 bases between them. CDR3: CASSRWQGETQYF. Written as DNA, the CDR3 is TGCGCCAGCAGCCGGTGGCAGGGGGAGACCCAGTACTTC.

This clone has a single count. J is TRBJ1-2 and V is TRBV6-1; 9 nucleotides align to TRBD1. The CDR3 loop spans 13 amino acids. With V trimmed by 3 bases and J by 8 bases, 4 bases remained unmatched. Germline V gene sequence: CDR1 MNHNS, CDR2 SASEGT. This CDR3 is CASSEDRGYGYTF. CDR3 nucleotide sequence: TGTGCCAGCAGTGAGGACAGGGGATACGGCTACACCTTC.

V usage is TRBV4-3 and J usage is TRBJ1-1; tentative D call: TRBD1 (5 bases). The CDR3 spans 14 residues. From germline, CDR1 is LGHNA and CDR2 YSLEER. V was trimmed by 4 bases and J by 5 bases, leaving 14 bases between them. CDR3 nucleotide sequence: TGCGCCAGCAGCCTCGGTGGATGGGGGACTGAAGCTTTCTTT. Encoded protein: CASSLGGWGTEAFF.

The chain has TRBV5-4 and TRBJ2-1, with D maybe TRBD2 (6 bases). CDR1 and CDR2 (germline): SGHNT, YYREEE (reference sequence). Trimming pared 3 bases from V and 1 base from J, leaving 11 bases between. The CDR3 is made up of 15 amino acids. The CDR3 here is CASSSLRGSYNEQFF. The DNA for the CDR3 is TGTGCCAGCAGCTCCTTGCGGGGATCCTACAATGAGCAGTTCTTC.

The V call is TRBV5-1, the J call TRBJ1-6; D unresolved. The length of the CDR3 is 15 residues. V was pared by 0 bases and J by 8 bases, with 12 bases between. Germline V gene data show CDR1 as SGHRS and CDR2 as YFSETQ. The CDR3 loop is CASSLDLGNDSPLHF. For the CDR3, the DNA is TGCGCCAGCAGCTTGGATCTGGGGAACGATTCACCCCTCCACTTT.

The rearrangement links TRBV10-3 to TRBJ1-1; a possible D gene is TRBD1 (5 bases). CDR3 length: 13 residues. Looked up from germline, CDR1 is ENHRY and CDR2 is SYGVKD. Trimming took 3 bases from V and 9 from J, leaving 14 bases between them. In DNA, the CDR3 is TGTGCCATCAGTGAAATCAACGGGGCCCAAGCTTTCTTT. Translated, it gives CAISEINGAQAFF.

The CDR3 protein is CASSEFWDPTNGYTF. CDR3 in DNA: TGTGCCAGCAGTGAATTCTGGGACCCAACCAATGGCTACACCTTC. The chain couples TRBV25-1 to TRBJ1-2; a possible D gene is TRBD1 (5 bases). Germline V lookup: CDR1 MGHDK, CDR2 SYGVNS. The length of the CDR3 is 15 residues. V lost 1 base, J lost 6 bases, and 15 bases lay in between.

The chain employs TRBV7-2 and TRBJ2-7, with 11 bases that match TRBD1. The germline V gene encodes CDR1 SGHTA and CDR2 FQGNSA. This CDR3 is 18 amino acids long. V dropped 2 bases and J dropped 2; count of bases not matched to a gene: 11. Here the CDR3 reads CASSLRTGGVDRPYEQYF. CDR3 nucleotide sequence: TGTGCCAGCAGCTTAAGGACAGGGGGCGTTGATCGACCCTACGAGCAGTACTTC.

CDR3 coding DNA: TGTGCCAGTAGTATTTGGGGAGACTCTGGAAACACCATATATTTT. It codes for CASSIWGDSGNTIYF. V usage is TRBV19 and J usage is TRBJ1-3; D uncertain. CDR1 and CDR2 from the germline V gene are LNHDA and SQIVND (reference sequence). This CDR3 region has 15 residues. Trimming took 3 bases from V and 0 from J, leaving 9 bases between them.

The chain joins TRBV11-2 to TRBJ1-1, with D perhaps matching TRBD1 (6 bases). Between the trimmed V and J ends, which lost 5 bases and 3 bases, there was a span of 22 bases. Germline values: CDR1 SGHAT, CDR2 FQNNGV. There are 17 residues in the CDR3. The chain's CDR3 is CASSLARDTEADTEAFF. The DNA for the CDR3 is TGTGCCAGCAGCCTCGCCCGGGACACCGAGGCGGACACTGAAGCTTTCTTT.

This chain joins TRBV7-8 and TRBJ2-3; D ambiguous. Trimming removed 5 bases from V and 2 bases from J, with 2 bases in between. This CDR3 contains 11 residues. From germline, CDR1 is SGHVS and CDR2 FQNEAQ. The CDR3 loop is CASSHTDTQYF. CDR3 nucleotides: TGTGCCAGCAGCCACACAGATACGCAGTATTTT.

The CDR3 reads CASSQGQGSYEQYF. Written as DNA, the CDR3 is TGTGCCAGCAGCCAAGGACAGGGCTCCTACGAGCAGTACTTC. The chain recombines TRBV7-9 with TRBJ2-7; TRBD1 agrees at 8 bases. Germline CDR1 SEHNR, CDR2 FQNEAQ (reference sequence). With 5 bases clipped from V and 0 bases from J, the junction kept 3 bases outside the gene matches. This CDR3 comprises 14 residues.

This clone has a single count. The chain couples TRBV4-3 to TRBJ2-3; no firm D call. Deletions cut 4 bases from V and 7 bases from J, with 15 bases between. Germline assignment: CDR1 LGHNA and CDR2 YSLEER. The CDR3 is 14 amino acids. The CDR3 loop is CASSLGPSTNTQYF. CDR3 in DNA: TGCGCCAGCAGCCTAGGACCCTCAACAAATACGCAGTATTTT.

This clone appeared once. The chain joins TRBV5-4 to TRBJ1-2; a weak D match, TRBD1 (5 bases). The CDR3 spans 17 residues. From germline, CDR1 is SGHNT and CDR2 YYREEE (reference sequence). The germline V and J ends were trimmed by 0 bases and 6 bases, with 21 bases remaining between them. The CDR3 DNA is TGTGCCAGCAGCTTGGTGCGGGGAAGCAGGGTGTACCATGGCTACACCTTC. This codes for CASSLVRGSRVYHGYTF. The full variable domain, rest sourced from reference TRBV5-4 and TRBJ1-2, is ETGVTQSPTHLIKTRGQQVTLRCSSQSGHNTVSWYQQALGQGPQFIFQYYREEENGRGNFPPRFSGLQFPNYSSELNVNALELDDSALYLCASSLVRGSRVYHGYTFGSGTRLTVV.

This rearrangement joins TRBV19 to TRBJ2-2; TRBD1 agrees at 7 bases. The J segment lost 0 bases and the V segment lost 6 bases, leaving 7 bases of the junction unmatched. CDR1 LNHDA and CDR2 SQIVND come from the germline V gene (reference sequence). This CDR3 is built from 16 residues. CDR3 bases: TGTGCCAGTAGAGTATCGACAGGGACGAACACCGGGGAGCTGTTTTTT. Amino acids: CASRVSTGTNTGELFF.

A note on this clone: The sample carries other DNA sequences with the same CDR3. This sequence joins TRBV20-1 and TRBJ2-5; unclear D gene. Trimming shortened V by 6 bases and J by 0 bases, and 5 bases separated the two germline ends. The germline V gene has CDR1 DFQATT and CDR2 SNEGSKA (reference sequence). The CDR3 contains 11 residues. CDR3 protein: CSAEYQETQYF. Written as DNA, the CDR3 is TGCAGTGCCGAATACCAAGAGACCCAGTACTTC.

Written as DNA, the CDR3 is TGTGCCAGCAGACAAAGGGGGCGCGGTGAAAAACTGTTTTTT. This encodes CASRQRGRGEKLFF. The rearrangement uses TRBV27 and TRBJ1-4; 7 nucleotides agree with TRBD1. The CDR3 covers 14 residues. Per the germline V gene, CDR1 is MNHEY and CDR2 is SMNVEV (reference sequence). The ends lost 6 bases at V and 7 bases at J; junction bases unmatched: 8.

V usage is TRBV4-3 and J usage is TRBJ1-1; D gene ambiguous. The V gene lost 2 bases and the J gene lost 1 base, with 17 bases spanning the gap. Germline V gives CDR1 LGHNA, CDR2 YSLEER. The CDR3 covers 17 residues. This CDR3 is CASSQSPLWVANTEAFF. The CDR3 bases are TGCGCCAGCAGCCAAAGCCCCCTGTGGGTCGCGAACACTGAAGCTTTCTTT.

The genes are TRBV18 and TRBJ2-7, with D tentatively TRBD1 (5 bases). Germline V gene sequence: CDR1 KGHSH, CDR2 LQKENI. This CDR3 has 13 residues. The V gene lost 3 bases and the J gene lost 7 bases, with 13 bases spanning the gap. The CDR3 region has the DNA TGTGCCAGCTCACCGGTAGGGGCTTGGGAGCAGTACTTC. Translating it yields CASSPVGAWEQYF.

This chain joins TRBV7-2 and TRBJ2-4; 7 nucleotides agree with TRBD2. The CDR3 has 13 amino acids. Germline V gene data show CDR1 as SGHTA and CDR2 as FQGNSA. V was pared by 5 bases and J by 9 bases, with 7 bases of the junction left unmatched. This chain's CDR3 is CASSTSGVGIQYF. CDR3 coding DNA: TGTGCCAGCAGCACGAGCGGGGTGGGCATTCAGTACTTC. Supplemented by reference TRBV7-2 and TRBJ2-4, the full variable domain reads GAGVSQSPSNKVTEKGKDVELRCDPISGHTALYWYRQSLGQGLEFLIYFQGNSAPDKSGLPSDRFSAERTGGSVSTLTIQRTQQEDSAVYLCASSTSGVGIQYFGAGTRLSVL.

The chain recombines TRBV19 with TRBJ2-7; no reliable D call. CDR3 length equals 15 residues. The V and J ends lost 0 bases and 0 bases respectively, with 9 bases between them. Germline V gives CDR1 LNHDA, CDR2 SQIVND (reference sequence). In nucleotides, the CDR3 is TGTGCCAGTAGTATAGAATACCCGCGCTCCTACGAGCAGTACTTC. Translating gives CASSIEYPRSYEQYF.

V gene TRBV27 combines with J gene TRBJ2-1, with D unclear. From germline, CDR1 is MNHEY and CDR2 SMNVEV (reference sequence). V lost 5 bases and J 3 bases, leaving 5 bases between the germline ends. This CDR3 contains 12 residues. The CDR3 loop reads CASSNNYNEQFF. Here the CDR3 DNA reads TGTGCCAGCAGTAACAACTACAATGAGCAGTTCTTC.

The rearrangement uses TRBV7-9 and TRBJ2-7; D gene ambiguous. This CDR3 is 12 amino acids long. Germline V CDR1 and CDR2: SEHNR, FQNEAQ (reference sequence). V lost 1 base to trimming and J lost 0 bases, with 1 base between them. CDR3 loop: CASSLVSYEQYF. DNA for the CDR3: TGTGCCAGCAGCTTAGTCTCCTACGAGCAGTACTTC.

The count of this clone is one. This chain uses TRBV6-5 with TRBJ2-1; 11 bases are shared with TRBD2. The V gene's germline CDR1 is MNHEY and CDR2 SVGAGI. The V and J ends lost 2 bases and 7 bases, in that order; junction bases with no gene match: 4. This CDR3 comprises 15 residues. The CDR3 nucleotides are TGTGCCAGCAGTTACCTAGCGGGGGGCACAAATGAGCAGTTCTTC. As protein: CASSYLAGGTNEQFF.